The 10 T cell receptor beta chains in this list originate from one sample, sequenced in a study of blood T cells in healthy people across ages. For the second PCR, which ran for about 6 to 12 cycles, a sample-barcoded 5' primer and a J-beta primer mix were used. TCRdb passed the 5' RACE reads through MiXCR, listing each CDR3 protein once. The sample has hundreds of thousands of distinct CDR3 sequences; under 30% are singletons. This sample was also put to use in a study of T cells of mothers and their children.

The sample comprised blood. These receptor sequences come from a boy aged 5-17 years in good health.

This clonotype was counted between two and nine times. The chain is built from TRBV7-2 and TRBJ1-4; 8 bases are a match to TRBD1. There are 15 residues in the CDR3. Looked up from germline, CDR1 is SGHTA and CDR2 is FQGNSA. J was trimmed by 7 bases and V by 6 bases; bases with no gene match: 10. The CDR3: CASRPQGARGEKLFF. The CDR3 DNA is TGTGCCAGCAGGCCTCAGGGGGCGCGTGGTGAAAAACTGTTTTTT.

This chain connects TRBV6-1 to TRBJ1-4; D gene ambiguous. Germline V gene sequence: CDR1 MNHNS, CDR2 SASEGT. The CDR3 is made up of 15 amino acids. Trimming took off 4 bases at V and 8 bases at J, with 17 bases between the two ends. CDR3 protein: CASSAREEAGEKLFF. Here the CDR3 DNA reads TGTGCCAGCAGTGCCCGGGAGGAGGCCGGCGAAAAACTGTTTTTT.

The rearrangement links TRBV12-3 or TRBV12-4 to TRBJ2-1, with 9 bases lining up with TRBD1. The J call may be faulty, since TRBJ2-7 better matches the DNA end. The CDR3 runs 13 residues. The CDR3 nucleotides read TGTGCCAGCAGACGGACAGGGGTGGACGAGCAGTACTTC. Residues: CASRRTGVDEQYF.

The chain recombines TRBV7-9 with TRBJ1-6, with TRBD1 as a possible D gene (5 bases). Germline lookup yields CDR1 SEHNR and CDR2 FQNEAQ (reference sequence). Trimming took 5 bases from V and 8 from J, leaving 16 bases between them. The CDR3 consists of 15 residues. The CDR3 spells CASSPRETGDSPLHF. The CDR3 nucleotides are TGTGCCAGCAGCCCCCGTGAAACAGGAGATTCACCCCTCCACTTT.

This clonotype has at least ten counts. The chain recombines TRBV29-1 with TRBJ2-3; the D is unclear. Germline V gives CDR1 SQVTM, CDR2 ANQGSEA. The CDR3 consists of 13 residues. Trimming pared 0 bases from V and 2 bases from J, leaving 6 bases between. For the CDR3, the DNA is TGCAGCGTTGAAGAGGTTGCCACAGATACGCAGTATTTT. Its protein product is CSVEEVATDTQYF.

This chain connects TRBV20-1 to TRBJ2-6; TRBD1 aligns across 7 bases. Germline V lookup: CDR1 DFQATT, CDR2 SNEGSKA (reference sequence). The CDR3 totals 15 residues. V lost 4 bases to trimming and J lost 2 bases; unmatched junction nucleotides: 5. DNA for the CDR3: TGCAGTGCTACAGACAGGGTGGCTGGGGCCAACGTCCTGACTTTC. This codes for CSATDRVAGANVLTF.

This clonotype has more than one count but fewer than ten. J is TRBJ2-3 and V is TRBV28; D possibly matches TRBD1 or TRBD2 (5 bases each). V was clipped by 6 bases and J by 5 bases, with 21 bases between them. The CDR3 consists of 16 residues. The germline gives CDR1 MDHEN, CDR2 SYDVKM. Here the CDR3 DNA reads TGTGCCAGCAGCTCAGTGGGGGAGCGAGGGCAAGATACGCAGTATTTT. It translates to CASSSVGERGQDTQYF.

This clonotype has a handful of counts. The chain links TRBV9 to TRBJ2-2; D ambiguous. CDR3 size: 14 residues. Between the trimmed V and J ends, which lost 7 bases and 0 bases, there was a span of 10 bases. Germline assignment: CDR1 SGDLS and CDR2 YYNGEE. DNA for the CDR3: TGTGCCAGCGGAAAATCTCCGAACACCGGGGAGCTGTTTTTT. Translation: CASGKSPNTGELFF.

This clonotype was detected a few times. The chain couples TRBV15 to TRBJ2-5; D is uncertain. The CDR3 is 14 amino acids. Germline V lookup: CDR1 LNHNV, CDR2 YYDKDF (reference sequence). V was pared by 0 bases and J by 5 bases, with 10 bases between. CDR3 in DNA: TGTGCCACCAGCAGAGATCCCGGGTGGGAGACCCAGTACTTC. Translating gives CATSRDPGWETQYF. Variable domain in full (rest from reference TRBV15 and TRBJ2-5): DAMVIQNPRYQVTQFGKPVTLSCSQTLNHNVMYWYQQKSSQAPKLLFHYYDKDFNNEADTPDNFQSRRPNTSFCFLDIRSPGLGDTAMYLCATSRDPGWETQYFGPGTRLLVL.

The chain joins TRBV5-1 to TRBJ2-5; D is perhaps TRBD1 (6 bases). The CDR3 length is 14 residues. The V end was cut by 2 bases, the J end by 5 bases, with 13 bases between. CDR1 SGHRS and CDR2 YFSETQ come from the germline V gene. The CDR3 DNA is TGCGCCAGCAGCTTCCAGGGGCAGGGGGAGACCCAGTACTTC. This codes for CASSFQGQGETQYF.